These 24 T cell receptor beta chains share one sample of origin, sequenced in a study of Graves' ophthalmopathy and Graves' hyperthyroidism. TCR beta CDR3 amplification used RNA transcripts. The first-round RT-PCR employed HTBI primers together with the Qiagen OneStep RT-PCR kit. A multiplex PCR was then performed as the second round. One entry per CDR3 protein, called by TCRdb with MiXCR from the multiplex PCR reads. The sample contains fewer than 70,000 distinct CDR3 sequences, less than 65% of which appear only once. The specimen sequenced was peripheral blood. The receptors come from an adult woman with Graves' ophthalmopathy.

Concerning this clonotype itself: This sequence may be a read error, since a much larger clone differs from it by one base. The chain recombines TRBV3-1 with TRBJ2-1; 10 bases align to TRBD2. CDR1 is LGHDT and CDR2 is YNNKEL in the germline V gene (reference sequence). There are 16 residues in the CDR3. CDR3 in DNA: TGTGCCAACAGCCAAGGACTAGCGGACTCCTACAATGAGCAGTTCTTC. Amino acids: CANSQGLADSYNEQFF.

This chain connects TRBV19 to TRBJ2-2, with D uncertain. V lost 6 bases to trimming and J lost 5 bases, with 4 bases between them. Germline lookup yields CDR1 LNHDA and CDR2 SQIVND (reference sequence). The CDR3 is made up of 11 amino acids. The CDR3 DNA follows: TGTGCCAGTAGCAAAACCGGGGAGCTGTTTTTT. Its protein product is CASSKTGELFF.

Ten or more counts support this clonotype. This chain connects TRBV7-2 to TRBJ2-5, with no clear D. V lost 2 bases, J lost 1 base, and 14 bases lay in between. The CDR3 covers 16 residues. Germline CDR1 and CDR2: SGHTA and FQGNSA. CDR3 sequence: CASSLNFAAGQETQYF. CDR3 in DNA: TGTGCCAGCAGCTTAAATTTCGCAGCAGGCCAAGAGACCCAGTACTTC.

This clonotype was seen repeatedly, ten times or more. The CDR3 is CASSDSGLAASYEQYF. The CDR3 DNA sequence: TGCGCCAGCAGTGACTCGGGACTAGCGGCTTCCTACGAGCAGTACTTC. This rearrangement joins TRBV5-1 to TRBJ2-7; 11 bases fit TRBD2. The V gene end was trimmed by 5 bases and the J gene end by 1 base; junction bases not matched to a gene: 8. Germline assignment: CDR1 SGHRS and CDR2 YFSETQ. CDR3 size: 16 residues.

This clonotype was counted many times. V is TRBV28 and J is TRBJ2-5, with D uncertain. Germline assignment: CDR1 MDHEN and CDR2 SYDVKM. V was shortened by 0 bases and J by 1 base, with 6 bases between the two germline ends. CDR3 length equals 14 residues. CDR3 region: CASSLWGFQETQYF. CDR3 sequence (DNA): TGTGCCAGCAGTTTATGGGGATTCCAAGAGACCCAGTACTTC.

V gene TRBV20-1 combines with J gene TRBJ2-3; 10 bases fit TRBD2. This CDR3 comprises 15 residues. V shed 4 bases and J 3 bases; nucleotides not matched to a gene: 7. The germline gives CDR1 DFQATT, CDR2 SNEGSKA (reference sequence). The CDR3 reads CSAIASGRGTDTQYF. The CDR3 DNA sequence: TGCAGTGCTATAGCTAGCGGGAGAGGGACAGATACGCAGTATTTT.

The rearrangement links TRBV2 to TRBJ2-3; 8 bases map to TRBD1. J lost 3 bases, V lost 3 bases, and 2 bases had no gene match. CDR3 length: 14 residues. CDR1 is SNHLY, CDR2 FYNNEI, per germline. CDR3: CASSDRGQTDTQYF. DNA for the CDR3: TGTGCCAGCAGTGACAGGGGGCAAACAGATACGCAGTATTTT. The variable domain in full, completed from reference TRBV2 and TRBJ2-3, reads EPEVTQTPSHQVTQMGQEVILRCVPISNHLYFYWYRQILGQKVEFLVSFYNNEISEKSEIFDDQFSVERPDGSNFTLKIRSTKLEDSAMYFCASSDRGQTDTQYFGPGTRLTVL.

This clonotype was counted many times. This sequence joins TRBV20-1 and TRBJ1-3; maybe TRBD1 (5 bases). V lost 1 base and J 4 bases, leaving 11 bases between the germline ends. This CDR3 is 14 amino acids long. Germline lookup yields CDR1 DFQATT and CDR2 SNEGSKA (reference sequence). The CDR3 bases are TGCAGTGCTAGAGTAGGCAGGGTGGGAAACACCATATATTTT. Translation gives CSARVGRVGNTIYF.

The chain uses TRBV28 and TRBJ1-1; 8 nucleotides agree with TRBD1. The germline V gene encodes CDR1 MDHEN and CDR2 SYDVKM. The CDR3 runs to 15 residues. V trimming: 4 bases; J trimming: 1 base; junction bases outside the gene matches: 5. The chain's CDR3 is CASSSSGTGNTEAFF. As DNA, the CDR3 is TGTGCCAGCAGTTCCTCCGGGACAGGGAACACTGAAGCTTTCTTT.

The V gene is TRBV15, the J gene TRBJ2-5; D gene uncertain. From germline, CDR1 is LNHNV and CDR2 YYDKDF (reference sequence). Between the trimmed V and J ends, which lost 3 bases and 5 bases, there was a span of 16 bases. This CDR3 has 15 amino acids. The CDR3 protein is CATSSVGIDDETQYF. The CDR3 DNA reads TGTGCCACCAGCAGTGTAGGTATCGATGACGAGACCCAGTACTTC. The full variable domain, with the rest looked up from reference TRBV15 and TRBJ2-5, is DAMVIQNPRYQVTQFGKPVTLSCSQTLNHNVMYWYQQKSSQAPKLLFHYYDKDFNNEADTPDNFQSRRPNTSFCFLDIRSPGLGDTAMYLCATSSVGIDDETQYFGPGTRLLVL.

This clonotype was found many times. The J gene is TRBJ2-5, the V gene TRBV28, with D unclear. Trimming took off 1 base at V and 2 bases at J, with 2 bases between the two ends. The CDR3 length is 12 residues. Germline CDR1 and CDR2: MDHEN and SYDVKM. CDR3 residues: CASSLLQETQYF. The DNA of the CDR3 is TGTGCCAGCAGTTTATTGCAAGAGACCCAGTACTTC.

Only a few counts were recorded for this clonotype. This CDR3 is missing its conserved last phenylalanine or tryptophan, likely due to a read error. The V and J genes are TRBV7-2 and TRBJ2-7, with D perhaps given as TRBD1 or TRBD2 (7 bases each). CDR1 SGHTA and CDR2 FQGNSA come from the germline V gene. The CDR3 length is 13 residues. The CDR3 reads CGSSGDRGDEQYL. The CDR3 DNA reads TGTGGCAGCAGCGGGGACAGAGGAGACGAGCAGTACCTC.

Turning to this clonotype: This likely comes from a read error, as the CDR3 has no conserved phenylalanine or tryptophan at its end. The chain uses TRBV20-1 and TRBJ2-5; 7 bases align to TRBD1. The V gene's germline CDR1 is DFQATT and CDR2 SNEGSKA (reference sequence). The CDR3 is 13 amino acids. J lost 3 bases, V lost 5 bases, and 6 bases had no gene match. The chain's CDR3 is CSAEDRREETQYL. As DNA, the CDR3 is TGCAGTGCTGAGGACAGGAGAGAAGAGACCCAGTACCTC.

The chain links TRBV13 to TRBJ1-3; TRBD1 might be the D (5 bases). This CDR3 is 17 amino acids long. In germline, CDR1 is PRHDT, CDR2 FYEKMQ (reference sequence). V shed 5 bases and J shed 7 bases, with 24 bases lying between them. This chain's CDR3 is CASSVTSMGLAKNTIYF. CDR3 DNA: TGTGCCAGCAGCGTTACCTCTATGGGGCTAGCAAAGAACACCATATATTTT. The full variable domain, rest sourced from reference TRBV13 and TRBJ1-3, is AAGVIQSPRHLIKEKRETATLKCYPIPRHDTVYWYQQGPGQDPQFLISFYEKMQSDKGSIPDRFSAQQFSDYHSELNMSSLELGDSALYFCASSVTSMGLAKNTIYFGEGSWLTVV.

This clonotype appeared many times. The gene calls are TRBV4-1 and TRBJ2-7; D tentatively fits TRBD1 or TRBD2 (6 bases each). Trimming shortened V by 0 bases and J by 0 bases, and 9 bases separated the two germline ends. This CDR3 has 15 residues. Germline CDR1 is MGHRA and CDR2 is YSYEKL. The CDR3 DNA is TGCGCCAGCAGCCAAGAGGGGGGCTACTCCTACGAGCAGTACTTC. Protein: CASSQEGGYSYEQYF.

This clonotype occurred a few times. The chain is built from TRBV30 and TRBJ1-5; the D gene is possibly TRBD1 (5 bases). This CDR3 has 16 amino acids. Germline V CDR1 and CDR2: GTSNPN, SVGIG (reference sequence). The germline V and J ends were trimmed by 2 bases and 3 bases, with 17 bases remaining between them. CDR3 DNA: TGTGCCTGGAGTAAGGGGCCCCGACTTTACAATCAGCCCCAGCATTTT. This encodes CAWSKGPRLYNQPQHF.

The rearrangement uses TRBV3-1 and TRBJ2-5, with D perhaps being TRBD1 or TRBD2 (5 bases each). Per germline, CDR1 LGHDT and CDR2 YNNKEL (reference sequence). With 6 bases removed from V and 5 bases from J, the gap between germline ends came to 22 bases. CDR3 length equals 16 residues. Here the CDR3 reads CASSAPTRGRVETQYF. The CDR3 DNA sequence: TGTGCCAGCAGTGCCCCTACGAGGGGCCGAGTGGAGACCCAGTACTTC.

The chain has TRBV24-1 and TRBJ1-2, with a weak D call TRBD1 (6 bases). This CDR3 is 17 amino acids long. Germline CDR1 is KGHDR and CDR2 is SFDVKD. V was pared by 6 bases and J by 0 bases, with 19 bases between. CDR3 bases: TGTGCCACCAGTATCCCGACTAGGACAGTCCCTAACTATGGCTACACCTTC. Encoded protein: CATSIPTRTVPNYGYTF.

The chain has TRBV20-1 and TRBJ2-5; TRBD2 aligns across 9 bases. Germline CDR1 is DFQATT and CDR2 is SNEGSKA (reference sequence). The CDR3 length is 16 residues. With V trimmed by 5 bases and J by 5 bases, 15 bases remained unmatched. CDR3 nucleotides: TGCAGTGCTGGGGCCTCCAGGGCTAGCGGGGTTGAGACCCAGTACTTC. Its translation is CSAGASRASGVETQYF.

V usage is TRBV19 and J usage is TRBJ2-5, with D uncertain. Per germline, CDR1 LNHDA and CDR2 SQIVND (reference sequence). V was shortened by 0 bases and J by 5 bases, with 10 bases between the two germline ends. The CDR3 sequence is 14 residues long. In DNA form, the CDR3 reads TGTGCCAGTAGTATAGATCAAGGGTTGGAGACCCAGTACTTC. It is translated as CASSIDQGLETQYF.

This clonotype was seen repeatedly, ten times or more. This chain connects TRBV7-6 to TRBJ2-1; TRBD2 aligns across 11 bases. CDR1 and CDR2 from the germline V gene are SGHVS and FNYEAQ. V lost 6 bases, J lost 3 bases, and 16 bases stayed unmatched. The CDR3 runs 19 residues. CDR3 protein: CASSPTIAGGPNYYNEQFF. The CDR3 DNA is TGTGCCAGCAGTCCTACTATAGCGGGAGGGCCGAATTACTACAATGAGCAGTTCTTC.

The chain couples TRBV7-2 to TRBJ1-5; 7 nucleotides align to TRBD1. The germline gives CDR1 SGHTA, CDR2 FQGNSA. The CDR3 is 15 amino acids. The V segment lost 4 bases and the J segment 0 bases; nucleotides outside the gene matches: 3. CDR3 loop: CASSSQGDSNQPQHF. CDR3 DNA: TGTGCCAGCAGCTCGCAGGGGGATAGCAATCAGCCCCAGCATTTT.

This clonotype was observed a handful of times. This sequence joins TRBV7-9 and TRBJ1-3; D is ambiguous. The CDR3 sequence is 17 residues long. Trimming took 1 base from V and 0 from J, leaving 13 bases between them. Germline-derived CDR1 and CDR2 are SEHNR and FQNEAQ (reference sequence). The CDR3 protein is CASSLVVDVTSGNTIYF. The CDR3 nucleotides read TGTGCCAGCAGCTTAGTTGTGGACGTAACCTCTGGAAACACCATATATTTT.

The chain couples TRBV12-5 to TRBJ1-4; weak D call: TRBD1 (6 bases). Between the trimmed V and J ends, which lost 6 bases and 3 bases, there was a span of 11 bases. The CDR3 has 14 residues. Germline V gene lookup returns CDR1 LGHNT and CDR2 FRNRAP. The CDR3 loop is CASGLRTANEKLFF. The CDR3 DNA reads TGTGCTAGTGGCCTAAGGACAGCTAATGAAAAACTGTTTTTT.